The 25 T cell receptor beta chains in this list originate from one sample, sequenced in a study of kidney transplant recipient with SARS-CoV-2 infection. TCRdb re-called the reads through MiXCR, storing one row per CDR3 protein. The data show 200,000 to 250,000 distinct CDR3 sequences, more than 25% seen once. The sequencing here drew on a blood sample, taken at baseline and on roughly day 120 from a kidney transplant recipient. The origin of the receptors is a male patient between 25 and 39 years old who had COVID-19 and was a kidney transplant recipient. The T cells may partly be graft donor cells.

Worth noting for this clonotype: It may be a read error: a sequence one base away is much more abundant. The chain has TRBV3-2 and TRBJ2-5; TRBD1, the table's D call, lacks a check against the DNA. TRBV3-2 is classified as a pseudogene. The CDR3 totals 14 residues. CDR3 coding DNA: TGTGCCAGCAGCCCTCGGACAGGTGGAGAGGCCCAGTACTTC. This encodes CASSPRTGGEAQYF.

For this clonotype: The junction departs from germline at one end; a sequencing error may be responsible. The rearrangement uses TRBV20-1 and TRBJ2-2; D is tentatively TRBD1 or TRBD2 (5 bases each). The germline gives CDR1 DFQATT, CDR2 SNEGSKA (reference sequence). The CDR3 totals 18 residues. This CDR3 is CSARDPRPAGSPAGELFF. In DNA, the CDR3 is TGCAGCGCTAGAGATCCAAGGCCGGCAGGGAGTCCAGCCGGGGAGCTGTTTTTT.

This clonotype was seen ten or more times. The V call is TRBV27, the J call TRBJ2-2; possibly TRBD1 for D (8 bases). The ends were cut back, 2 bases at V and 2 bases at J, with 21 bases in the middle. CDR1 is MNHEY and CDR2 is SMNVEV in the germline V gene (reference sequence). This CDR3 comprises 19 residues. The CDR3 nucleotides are TGTGCCAGCAGTTTAGCTCACCGCACAGGGGGGGGTAACACCGGGGAGCTGTTTTTT. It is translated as CASSLAHRTGGGNTGELFF.

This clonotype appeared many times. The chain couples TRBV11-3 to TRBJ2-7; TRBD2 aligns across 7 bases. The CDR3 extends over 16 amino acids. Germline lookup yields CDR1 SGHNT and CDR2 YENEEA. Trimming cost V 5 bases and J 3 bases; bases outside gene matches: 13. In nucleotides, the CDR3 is TGTGCCAGCAGCCCACCTGGGCGGGGGAGTAACTACGAGCAGTACTTC. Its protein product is CASSPPGRGSNYEQYF.

The CDR3 DNA reads TGTGCCAGCCGGGGATGGTACTCAAGAAAGACCTATGGCTACACCTTC. It is translated as CASRGWYSRKTYGYTF. V and J are TRBV9 and TRBJ1-2; no reliable D call. CDR1 and CDR2 (germline): SGDLS, YYNGEE. The V gene lost 7 bases and the J gene lost 4 bases, with 23 bases spanning the gap. This CDR3 is built from 16 residues.

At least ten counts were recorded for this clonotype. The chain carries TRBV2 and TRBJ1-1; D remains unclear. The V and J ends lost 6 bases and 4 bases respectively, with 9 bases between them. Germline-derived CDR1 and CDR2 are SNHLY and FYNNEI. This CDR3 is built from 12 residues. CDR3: CASRVQRTEAFF. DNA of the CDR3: TGTGCCAGCAGGGTTCAACGCACTGAAGCTTTCTTT. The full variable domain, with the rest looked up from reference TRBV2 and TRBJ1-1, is EPEVTQTPSHQVTQMGQEVILRCVPISNHLYFYWYRQILGQKVEFLVSFYNNEISEKSEIFDDQFSVERPDGSNFTLKIRSTKLEDSAMYFCASRVQRTEAFFGQGTRLTVV.

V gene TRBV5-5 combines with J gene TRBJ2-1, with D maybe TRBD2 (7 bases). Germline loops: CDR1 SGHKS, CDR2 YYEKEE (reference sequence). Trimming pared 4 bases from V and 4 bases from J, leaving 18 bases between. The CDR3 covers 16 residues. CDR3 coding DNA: TGTGCCAGCAGCGGTGGCGGGGGCTCACTGTACAATGAGCAGTTCTTC. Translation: CASSGGGGSLYNEQFF.

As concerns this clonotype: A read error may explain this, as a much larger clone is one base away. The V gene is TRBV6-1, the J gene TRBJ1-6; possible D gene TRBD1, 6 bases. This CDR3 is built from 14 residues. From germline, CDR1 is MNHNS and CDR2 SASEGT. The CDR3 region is CASSDQGLISLLHF. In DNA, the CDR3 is TGTGCCAGCAGTGACCAGGGGCTCATTTCACTCCTCCACTTT.

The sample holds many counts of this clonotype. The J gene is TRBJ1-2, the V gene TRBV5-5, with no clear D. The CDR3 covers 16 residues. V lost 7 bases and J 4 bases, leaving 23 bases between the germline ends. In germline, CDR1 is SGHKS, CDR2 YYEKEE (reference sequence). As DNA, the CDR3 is TGTGCCAGCGGATTTCTTGTCTCGCGAAAGACCTATGGCTACACCTTC. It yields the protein CASGFLVSRKTYGYTF.

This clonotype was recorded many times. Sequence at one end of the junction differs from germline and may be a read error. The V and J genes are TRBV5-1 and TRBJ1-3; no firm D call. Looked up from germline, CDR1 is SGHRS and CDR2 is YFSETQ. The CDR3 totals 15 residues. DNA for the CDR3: TGCGCCAGCAGCCTGGACGGAAACTCTGAAAACACCATATATTTT. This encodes CASSLDGNSENTIYF.

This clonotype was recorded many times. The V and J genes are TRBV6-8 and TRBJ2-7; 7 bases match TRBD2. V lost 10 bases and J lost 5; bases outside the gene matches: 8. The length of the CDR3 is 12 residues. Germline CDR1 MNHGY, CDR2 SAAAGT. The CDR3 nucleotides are TGTGCCACCCGAGAGGGAGGGAACGAGCAGTACTTC. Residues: CATREGGNEQYF.

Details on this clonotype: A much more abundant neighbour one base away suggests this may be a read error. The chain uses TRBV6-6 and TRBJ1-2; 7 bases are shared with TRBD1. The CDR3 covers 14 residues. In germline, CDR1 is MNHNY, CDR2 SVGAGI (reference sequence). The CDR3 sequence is CVSTRDSQFYGYTF. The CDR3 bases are TGTGTCAGCACTAGGGACAGTCAATTCTATGGCTACACCTTC.

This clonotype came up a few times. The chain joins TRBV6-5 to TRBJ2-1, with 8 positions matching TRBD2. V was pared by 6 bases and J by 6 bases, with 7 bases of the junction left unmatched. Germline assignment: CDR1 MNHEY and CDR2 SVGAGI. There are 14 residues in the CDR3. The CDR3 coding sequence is TGTGCCAGCAGGGTTCGGGAGGGCCTCAATGAGCAGTTCTTC. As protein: CASRVREGLNEQFF.

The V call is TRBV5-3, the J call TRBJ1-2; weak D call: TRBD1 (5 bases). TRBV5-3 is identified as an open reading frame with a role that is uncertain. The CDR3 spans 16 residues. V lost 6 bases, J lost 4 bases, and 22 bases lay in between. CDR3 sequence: CARTVTAVRKTYGYTF. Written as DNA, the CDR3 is TGTGCCAGAACCGTGACAGCGGTGAGAAAGACCTATGGCTACACCTTC.

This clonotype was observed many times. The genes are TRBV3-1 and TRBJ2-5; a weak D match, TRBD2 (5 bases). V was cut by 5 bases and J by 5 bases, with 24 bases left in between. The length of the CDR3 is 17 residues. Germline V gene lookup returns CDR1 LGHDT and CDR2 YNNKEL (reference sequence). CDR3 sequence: CASSYEGPISFSETQYF. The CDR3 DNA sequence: TGTGCCAGCAGCTATGAGGGTCCCATTTCTTTCTCTGAGACCCAGTACTTC.

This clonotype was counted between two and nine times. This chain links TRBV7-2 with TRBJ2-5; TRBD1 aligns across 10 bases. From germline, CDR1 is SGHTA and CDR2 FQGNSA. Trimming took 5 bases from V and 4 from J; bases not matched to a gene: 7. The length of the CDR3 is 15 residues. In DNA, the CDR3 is TGTGCCAGCAGCCCAGGGACAGGGGAGGGAGAGACCCAGTACTTC. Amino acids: CASSPGTGEGETQYF.

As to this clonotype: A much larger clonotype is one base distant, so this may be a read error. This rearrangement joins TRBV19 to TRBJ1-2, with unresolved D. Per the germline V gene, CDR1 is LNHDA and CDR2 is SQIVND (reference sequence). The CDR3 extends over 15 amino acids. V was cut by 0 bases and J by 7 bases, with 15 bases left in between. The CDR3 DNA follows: TGTGCCAGTAGTATAGATCACGTAGGTCCGTGTGGCTACACCTTC. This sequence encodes CASSIDHVGPCGYTF.

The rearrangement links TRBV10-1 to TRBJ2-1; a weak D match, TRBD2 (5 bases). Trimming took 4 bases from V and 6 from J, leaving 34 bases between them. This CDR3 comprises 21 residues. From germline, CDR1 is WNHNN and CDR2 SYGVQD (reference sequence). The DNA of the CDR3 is TGCGCCAGCAGTGGGAACCCATCCGGGAAGGTTATGGGTTTCCTTGGCAATGAGCAGTTCTTC. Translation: CASSGNPSGKVMGFLGNEQFF.

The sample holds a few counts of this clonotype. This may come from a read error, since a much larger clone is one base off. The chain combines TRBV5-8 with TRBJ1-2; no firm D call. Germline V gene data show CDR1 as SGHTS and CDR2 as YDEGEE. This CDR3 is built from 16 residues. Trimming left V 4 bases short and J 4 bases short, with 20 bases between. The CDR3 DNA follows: TGTGCCAGCAGCGGAGGTCATCCACGAAAGACCTATGGCTACACCTTC. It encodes CASSGGHPRKTYGYTF.

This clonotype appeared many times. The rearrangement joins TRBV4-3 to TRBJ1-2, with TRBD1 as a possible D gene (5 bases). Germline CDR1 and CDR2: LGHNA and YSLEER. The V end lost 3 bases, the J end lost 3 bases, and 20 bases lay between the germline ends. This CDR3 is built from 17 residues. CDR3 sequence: CASSHQLSRGAHYGYTF. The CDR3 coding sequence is TGCGCCAGCAGCCACCAACTTAGCCGCGGGGCTCACTATGGCTACACCTTC.

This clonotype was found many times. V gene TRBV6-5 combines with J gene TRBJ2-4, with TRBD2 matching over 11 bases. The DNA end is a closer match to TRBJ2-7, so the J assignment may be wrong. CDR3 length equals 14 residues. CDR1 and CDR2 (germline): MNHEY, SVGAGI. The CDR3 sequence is CASTIAGGDYEQYF. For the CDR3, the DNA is TGTGCCAGCACCATAGCGGGAGGGGATTACGAGCAGTACTTC.

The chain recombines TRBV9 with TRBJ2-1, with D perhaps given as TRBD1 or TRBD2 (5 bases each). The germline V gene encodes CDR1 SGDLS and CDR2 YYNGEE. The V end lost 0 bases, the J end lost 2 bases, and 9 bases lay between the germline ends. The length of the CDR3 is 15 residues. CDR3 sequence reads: CASSVDGTPYNEQFF. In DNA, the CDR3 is TGTGCCAGCAGCGTAGATGGGACCCCCTACAATGAGCAGTTCTTC.

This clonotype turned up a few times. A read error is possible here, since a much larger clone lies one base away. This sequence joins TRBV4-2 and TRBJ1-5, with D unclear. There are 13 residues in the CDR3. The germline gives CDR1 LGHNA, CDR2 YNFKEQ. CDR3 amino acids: CASGQNPNQPQHF. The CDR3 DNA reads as TGTGCCAGCGGCCAAAACCCCAATCAGCCCCAGCATTTT.

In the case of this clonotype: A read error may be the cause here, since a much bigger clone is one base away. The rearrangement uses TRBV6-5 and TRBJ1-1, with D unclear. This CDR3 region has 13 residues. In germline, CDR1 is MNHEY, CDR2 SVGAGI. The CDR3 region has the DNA TGTGCCGGCAGCGCCGCGTTGAACACTGAAGCTTTCTTT. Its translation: CAGSAALNTEAFF.

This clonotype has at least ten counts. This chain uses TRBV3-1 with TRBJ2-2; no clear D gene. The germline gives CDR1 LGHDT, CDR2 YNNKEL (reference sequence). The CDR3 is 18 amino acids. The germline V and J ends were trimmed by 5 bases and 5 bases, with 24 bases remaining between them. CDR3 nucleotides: TGTGCCAGCAGCTGGTATCCTCCCATTTCAGGCTTGACCGGGGAGCTGTTTTTT. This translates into CASSWYPPISGLTGELFF.